This T cell receptor (beta chain) is from a study of blood T cell repertoires in COVID-19. Turning to the study itself: COVID-19 samples from acute and convalescent phases originated in the United States, Italy and Spain. From T cells, B-cell-depleted T cells, or PBMCs came the material, which was cDNA or gDNA.

The CDR3 runs 13 residues. The germline V gene encodes CDR1 SNHLY and CDR2 FYNNEI. Trimming pared 2 bases from V and 8 bases from J, leaving 12 bases between. In the authors' workflow: Amplifying reference gene primers gave estimates of nucleated cell counts. Some clones are missing from TCRdb's copy, which holds only in-frame ones; the method was immunoSEQ multiplex PCR. That table furnishes V, J and clone size, whereas the DNA furnished D and trimming. The table has approximately 500,000 clones, roughly 89% seen once. This clonotype was obtained from a woman in her 50s with COVID-19, enrolled during active disease. J is TRBJ1-2 and V is TRBV2; D gene ambiguous. The sequencing input was peripheral blood. The CDR3, as DNA: TGTGCCAGCAGTGAACACGGGTCCGGGGGCTACACCTTC. Translating gives CASSEHGSGGYTF.